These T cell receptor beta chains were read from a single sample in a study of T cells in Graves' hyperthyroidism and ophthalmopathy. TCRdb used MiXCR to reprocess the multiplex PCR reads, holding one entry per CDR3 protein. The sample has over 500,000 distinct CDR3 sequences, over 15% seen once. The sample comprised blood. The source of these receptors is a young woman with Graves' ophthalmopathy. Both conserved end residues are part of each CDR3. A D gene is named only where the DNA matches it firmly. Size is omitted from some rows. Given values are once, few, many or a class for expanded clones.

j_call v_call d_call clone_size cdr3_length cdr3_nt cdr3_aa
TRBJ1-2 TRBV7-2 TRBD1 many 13 TGTGCCAGCAGCTCTGGACAGGCATCTGGCTACACCTTC CASSSGQASGYTF
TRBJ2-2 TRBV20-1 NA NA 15 TGCAGTGCTAGAGATTGGACTATGGGGGCCGGGGAGCTGTTTTTT CSARDWTMGAGELFF
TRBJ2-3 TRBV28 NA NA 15 TGTGCCAGCAGTGAAACCAGTTGGGGCACAGATACGCAGTATTTT CASSETSWGTDTQYF
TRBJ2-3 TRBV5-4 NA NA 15 TGTGCCAGCAGCATCCTGGGAGGCCACACAGATACGCAGTATTTT CASSILGGHTDTQYF
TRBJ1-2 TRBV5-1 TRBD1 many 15 TGCGCCAGCAGCTTGGATTCCGGGACAGTCTATGGCTACACCTTC CASSLDSGTVYGYTF
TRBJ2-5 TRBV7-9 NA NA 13 TGTGCCGTTGAGGGAGGCAGGGAAGAGACCCAGTACTTC CAVEGGREETQYF
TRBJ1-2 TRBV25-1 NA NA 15 TGTGCCAGCAGTGACCCCCCAGCAGGGTTTTATGGCTACACCTTC CASSDPPAGFYGYTF
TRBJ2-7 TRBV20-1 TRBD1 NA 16 TGCAGTGCTCCCGGGACAGGGGCCATAACCTCCTACGAGCAGTACTTC CSAPGTGAITSYEQYF
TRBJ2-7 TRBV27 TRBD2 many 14 TGTGCCAGCAGTGCGACTAGCTGGATCTACGAGCAGTACTTC CASSATSWIYEQYF
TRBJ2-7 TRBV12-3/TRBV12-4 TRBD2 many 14 TGTGCCAGCAGTTTTAAGAGCGGGGCCGTCGAGCAGTACTTC CASSFKSGAVEQYF
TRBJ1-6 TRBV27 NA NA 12 TGTGCCAGCAGTGGGTCCCATTCACCCCTCCACTTT CASSGSHSPLHF
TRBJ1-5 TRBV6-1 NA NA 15 TGTGCCAGCAATACACTAGGGATGGGCAATCAGCCCCAGCATTTT CASNTLGMGNQPQHF
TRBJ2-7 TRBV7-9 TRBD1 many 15 TGTGCCAGCAGCTTAGAGGGACAGGGTCTCTACGAGCAGTACTTC CASSLEGQGLYEQYF
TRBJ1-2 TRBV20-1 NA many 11 TGCAGTGCCGCCGACAACTATGGCTACACCTTC CSAADNYGYTF
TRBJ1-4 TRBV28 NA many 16 TGTGCCAGCAGTTCCTCGGACGGAGCTGGAGTTGAAAAACTGTTTTTT CASSSSDGAGVEKLFF
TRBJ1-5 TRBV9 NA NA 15 TGTGCCAGCAGCCCGGACGGGATAGGCAATCAGCCCCAGCATTTT CASSPDGIGNQPQHF
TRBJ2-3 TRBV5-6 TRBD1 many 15 TGTGCCAGCAGTGGGCAGGGGGATTCGACAGATACGCAGTATTTT CASSGQGDSTDTQYF
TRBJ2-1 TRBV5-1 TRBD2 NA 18 TGCGCCAGCAGCTTGGCGGCTAGCGGGGAGAGCTCCTACAATGAGCAGTTCTTC CASSLAASGESSYNEQFF
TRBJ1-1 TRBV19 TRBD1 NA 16 TGTGCCAGTAGCGAGACAGGGTCTGAAATGAACACTGAAGCTTTCTTT CASSETGSEMNTEAFF
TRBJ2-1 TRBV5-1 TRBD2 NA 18 TGCGCCAGCAGCTTAACCGGGACTAGCGGGAGGCGGGACAATGAGCAGTTCTTC CASSLTGTSGRRDNEQFF
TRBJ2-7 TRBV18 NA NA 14 TGTGCCACCCTCCGGAACAGGGCCTCCTACGAGCAGTACTTC CATLRNRASYEQYF
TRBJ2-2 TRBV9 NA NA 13 TGTGCCTCAGGGCCCGTGAACACCGGGGAGCTGTTTTTT CASGPVNTGELFF
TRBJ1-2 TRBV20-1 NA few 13 TGCAGTGCTAGAGTAATTTCGGGCTATGGCTACACCTTC CSARVISGYGYTF
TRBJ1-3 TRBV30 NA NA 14 TGTGCCACGGAGTTGACCAACTCTGGAAACACCATATATTTT CATELTNSGNTIYF
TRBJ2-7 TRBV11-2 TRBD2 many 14 TGTGCCAGCAGCGCCAGCGGGGGGGCCTACGAGCAGTACTTC CASSASGGAYEQYF
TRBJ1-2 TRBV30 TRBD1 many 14 TGTGCCTGGGTAAACACAGGGGGCACCTATGGCTACACCTTC CAWVNTGGTYGYTF
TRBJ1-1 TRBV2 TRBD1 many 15 TGTGCCAGCAGTCGCCGGGACAGTAGTAACACTGAAGCTTTCTTT CASSRRDSSNTEAFF
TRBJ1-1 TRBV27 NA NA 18 TGTGCCAGCCTTTCTATATTTCAAGGGGCTGCCTTTAACACTGAAGCTTTCTTT CASLSIFQGAAFNTEAFF
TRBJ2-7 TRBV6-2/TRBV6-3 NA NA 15 TGTGCCAGCAGTGTTCTTAAAGGGACCTCCTACGAGCAGTACTTC CASSVLKGTSYEQYF
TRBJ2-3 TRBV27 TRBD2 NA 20 TGTGCCAGCAGCCTCGCTCCGGGACTAGCGGGGCGACTTAGCACAGATACGCAGTATTTT CASSLAPGLAGRLSTDTQYF
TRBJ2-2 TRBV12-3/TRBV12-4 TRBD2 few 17 TGTGCCAGCACCATCCCCCAACTAGCGGGTTTAACCGGGGAGCTGTTTTTT CASTIPQLAGLTGELFF
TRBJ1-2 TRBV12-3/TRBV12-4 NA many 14 TGTGCCAGCAGTTTATACAGTACTAACTATGGCTACACCTTC CASSLYSTNYGYTF
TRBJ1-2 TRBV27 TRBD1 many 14 TGTGCCAGCAGACAAACGGGACAGGGGCCAGGCTACACCTTC CASRQTGQGPGYTF
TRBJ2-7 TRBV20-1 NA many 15 TGCAGTGCTACTCCCGGGACTTGGAGCTCCTACGAGCAGTACTTC CSATPGTWSSYEQYF
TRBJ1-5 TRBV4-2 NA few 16 TGTGCCAGCAGCCCTTCGGGGGTCAGTGGCAATCAGCCCCAGCATTTT CASSPSGVSGNQPQHF
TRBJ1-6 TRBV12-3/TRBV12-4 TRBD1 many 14 TGTGCCAGCAGTCCTGCAGGGGGGAATTCACCCCTCCACTTT CASSPAGGNSPLHF
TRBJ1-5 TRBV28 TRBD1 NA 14 TGTGCCAGCAGGGACAGGAGAGCGGGTCAGCCCCAGCATTTT CASRDRRAGQPQHF
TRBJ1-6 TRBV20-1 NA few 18 TGCAGTGCTAGAGATATCTTAAAGGAGGCAGGGGTAAATTCACCCCTCCACTTT CSARDILKEAGVNSPLHF
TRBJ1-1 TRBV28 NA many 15 TGTGCCAGCAGTTTATCCCTCCCGAGCGTATCTGAAGCTTTCTTT CASSLSLPSVSEAFF
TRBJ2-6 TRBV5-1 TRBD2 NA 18 TGCGCCAGCAGCCCAAAAGCGGGGGCCGTCTCTGGGGCCAACGTCCTGACTTTC CASSPKAGAVSGANVLTF
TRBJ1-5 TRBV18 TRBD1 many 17 TGTGCCAGCTCACTAACCGAACTGGACAGGGCCGATCAGCCCCAGCATTTT CASSLTELDRADQPQHF
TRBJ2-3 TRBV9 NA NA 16 TGTGCCAGCAGCGCCGCTATGAGTTTTGCTGCAGATACGCAGTATTTT CASSAAMSFAADTQYF
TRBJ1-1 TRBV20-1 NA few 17 TGCAGTGCTAGTGGTGGGTCCGTCCGGGGGGCGGACTCTGAAGCTTTCTTT CSASGGSVRGADSEAFF
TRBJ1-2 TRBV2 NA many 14 TGTGCCAGCAGCGCCCGCACAGGGCTTCATGGCTACACCTTC CASSARTGLHGYTF